Detailed here is one TCR beta chain. These data come from a study of OX40 agonist ivuxolimab in advanced cancers. Method: immunoSEQ multiplex PCR; TCRdb's copy keeps in-frame clones and lacks some. This table has 80,000 to 90,000 clones, around 80% appearing once. The V segment lost 1 base and the J segment 4 bases; nucleotides outside the gene matches: 8. Germline values: CDR1 SGHDT, CDR2 YYEEEE. The CDR3 contains 16 residues. The source was CD4+ or CD8+ T cells sorted from blood, collected in a trial of the OX40 agonist ivuxolimab. The rearrangement uses TRBV5-6 and TRBJ2-7; 10 bases map to TRBD2. The source is an adult with an advanced solid tumor such as melanoma, head and neck, liver or kidney cancer. This CDR3 reads CASSLWRLAGEYEQYF. DNA for the CDR3: TGTGCCAGCAGCTTGTGGCGGCTAGCGGGGGAGTACGAGCAGTACTTC.